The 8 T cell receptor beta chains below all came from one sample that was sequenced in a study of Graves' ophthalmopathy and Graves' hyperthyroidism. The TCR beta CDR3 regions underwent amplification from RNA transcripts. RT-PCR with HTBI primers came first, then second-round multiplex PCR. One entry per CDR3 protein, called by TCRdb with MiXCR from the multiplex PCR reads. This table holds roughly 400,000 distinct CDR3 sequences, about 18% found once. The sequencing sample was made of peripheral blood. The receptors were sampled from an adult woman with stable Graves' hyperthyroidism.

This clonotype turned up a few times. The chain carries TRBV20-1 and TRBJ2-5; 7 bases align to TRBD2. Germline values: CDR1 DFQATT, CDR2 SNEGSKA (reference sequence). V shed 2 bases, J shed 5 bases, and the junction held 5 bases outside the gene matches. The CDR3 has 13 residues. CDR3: CSARWLAAETQYF. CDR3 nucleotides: TGCAGTGCTAGATGGCTAGCGGCCGAGACCCAGTACTTC.

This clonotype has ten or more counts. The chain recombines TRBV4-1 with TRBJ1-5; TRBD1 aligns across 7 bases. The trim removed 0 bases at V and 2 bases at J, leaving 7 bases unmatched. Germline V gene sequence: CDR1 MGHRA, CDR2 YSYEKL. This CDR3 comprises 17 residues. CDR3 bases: TGCGCCAGCAGCCAAGATCAAGGGGGCCAGGGCAATCAGCCCCAGCATTTT. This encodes CASSQDQGGQGNQPQHF.

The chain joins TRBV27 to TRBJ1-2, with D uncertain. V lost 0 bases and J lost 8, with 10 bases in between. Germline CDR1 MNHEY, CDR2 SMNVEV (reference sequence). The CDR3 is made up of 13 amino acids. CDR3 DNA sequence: TGTGCCAGCAGTTTATCGGGGAGGTTCGGCTACACCTTC. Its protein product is CASSLSGRFGYTF.

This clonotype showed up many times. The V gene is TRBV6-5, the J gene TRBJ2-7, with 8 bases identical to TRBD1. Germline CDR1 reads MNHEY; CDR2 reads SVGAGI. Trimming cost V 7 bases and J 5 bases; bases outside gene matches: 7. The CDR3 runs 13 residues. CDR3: CASNLRTGHEQYF. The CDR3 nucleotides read TGTGCCAGCAATTTACGGACAGGGCACGAGCAGTACTTC.

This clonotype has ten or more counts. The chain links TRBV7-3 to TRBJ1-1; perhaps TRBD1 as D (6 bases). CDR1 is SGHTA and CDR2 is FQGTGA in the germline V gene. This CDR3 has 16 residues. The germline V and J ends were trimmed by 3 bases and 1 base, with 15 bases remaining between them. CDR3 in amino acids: CASSLTGGVGNTEAFF. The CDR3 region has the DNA TGTGCCAGCAGCTTGACTGGGGGCGTTGGGAACACTGAAGCTTTCTTT. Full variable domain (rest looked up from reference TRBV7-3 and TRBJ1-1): GAGVSQTPSNKVTEKGKYVELRCDPISGHTALYWYRQSLGQGPEFLIYFQGTGAADDSGLPNDRFFAVRPEGSVSTLKIQRTERGDSAVYLCASSLTGGVGNTEAFFGQGTRLTVV.

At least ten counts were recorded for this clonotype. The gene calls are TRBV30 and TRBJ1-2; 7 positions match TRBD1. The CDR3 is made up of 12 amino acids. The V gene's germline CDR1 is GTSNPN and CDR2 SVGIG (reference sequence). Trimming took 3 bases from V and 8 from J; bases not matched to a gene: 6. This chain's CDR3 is CAWSPDREGYTF. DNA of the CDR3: TGTGCCTGGAGCCCTGACAGGGAGGGCTACACCTTC.

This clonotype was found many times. The chain's CDR3 is CASKGRGRQETQYF. The CDR3 bases are TGTGCCAGTAAGGGAAGGGGAAGACAAGAGACCCAGTACTTC. The chain couples TRBV19 to TRBJ2-5, with D tentatively TRBD1 (5 bases). Germline V gene lookup returns CDR1 LNHDA and CDR2 SQIVND (reference sequence). The germline V and J ends were trimmed by 7 bases and 2 bases, with 14 bases remaining between them. The CDR3 is 14 amino acids.

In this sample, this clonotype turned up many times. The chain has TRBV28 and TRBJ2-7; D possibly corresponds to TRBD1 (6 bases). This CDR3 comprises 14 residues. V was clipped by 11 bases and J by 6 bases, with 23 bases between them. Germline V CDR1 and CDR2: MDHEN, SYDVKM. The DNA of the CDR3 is TGTGCCTCCCAGCCCCCGACAGGCAGGGGCGAGCAGTACTTC. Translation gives CASQPPTGRGEQYF.